The T cell receptor beta chain under discussion was sequenced for a study of graft-versus-host responses after intestinal transplantation. Study conclusions and caveats: Early post-transplant HvG declines showed an association with peak circulating GvH clone levels.

Notes on this clone: Its antigen is unidentified.

CDR1 and CDR2 from the germline V gene are SGHRS and YFSETQ. V gave up 0 bases and J gave up 3 bases; unmatched junction bases: 0. This CDR3 comprises 14 residues. Profiled with immunoSEQ multiplex PCR; TCRdb holds only in-frame clones, not every one. Among tens of thousands of clones listed, over 80% were seen once. The sequencing here drew on unstimulated CD8+ T cells sorted from spleen or lymph node cells, taken before intestinal transplant. The rearrangement uses TRBV5-1 and TRBJ2-7, with 10 nucleotides matching TRBD2. The sequence was collected from a human donor who received an intestinal transplant. CDR3 in DNA: TGCGCCAGCAGCTTGGCTAGCGGGGGCTACGAGCAGTACTTC. Translating it yields CASSLASGGYEQYF.